Shown below are 20 T cell receptor beta chains from a single sample sequenced in a study of blood T cell repertoires in COVID-19 (dated by TCRdb to about 2020). Library generation was performed with the immunoSEQ multiplex PCR assay. Not all clones reach the TCRdb copy of this immuneACCESS table, which keeps in-frame sequences only. Checked studies attribute under half of the gap to unresolved V genes and leave the rest unexplained. The sample table holds 110,000 to 150,000 clones, of which approximately 85% were seen once. The top ten clonotypes cover about 4% of the sample. Input material: peripheral blood. Receptor source: a woman older than 75 with acute or convalescent COVID-19.

This clone has more than one count but fewer than ten. The chain employs TRBV28 and TRBJ1-2; 10 bases fit TRBD1. Germline V gives CDR1 MDHEN, CDR2 SYDVKM. There are 12 residues in the CDR3. The trim removed 11 bases at V and 0 bases at J, leaving 0 bases unmatched. The CDR3 DNA reads as TGTGCCGGACAGGGGGCTAACTATGGCTACACCTTC. Translation: CAGQGANYGYTF.

This clone turned up a few times. The chain carries TRBV20-1 and TRBJ2-7; TRBD1 might be the D (6 bases). Germline V CDR1 and CDR2: DFQATT, SNEGSKA (reference sequence). The CDR3 totals 15 residues. Trimming left V 3 bases short and J 5 bases short, with 20 bases between. The CDR3 nucleotides are TGCAGTGCTAGTACATCAGGGGACATGGTGGACGAGCAGTACTTC. The encoded protein is CSASTSGDMVDEQYF.

The chain recombines TRBV14 with TRBJ1-2; a weak D match, TRBD1 (5 bases). The V gene's germline CDR1 is SGHDN and CDR2 FVKESK. The V end was cut by 0 bases, the J end by 7 bases, with 18 bases between. The CDR3 loop spans 16 amino acids. In DNA, the CDR3 is TGTGCCAGCAGCCAAGATCGTCCAGGGCTCTCGGGTGGCTACACCTTC. Protein sequence: CASSQDRPGLSGGYTF.

This clone occurred a few times. The chain combines TRBV27 with TRBJ2-3; a weak D match, TRBD1 (5 bases). Looked up from germline, CDR1 is MNHEY and CDR2 is SMNVEV (reference sequence). Trimming pared 4 bases from V and 0 bases from J, leaving 8 bases between. The CDR3 covers 14 residues. The CDR3 region is CASSWTSSTDTQYF. CDR3 in DNA: TGTGCCAGCAGTTGGACATCTAGCACAGATACGCAGTATTTT.

The gene calls are TRBV4-1 and TRBJ1-2; weak D call: TRBD1 (5 bases). The V end lost 1 base, the J end lost 7 bases, and 13 bases lay between the germline ends. The CDR3 is made up of 14 amino acids. Germline V gives CDR1 MGHRA, CDR2 YSYEKL. DNA of the CDR3: TGCGCCAGCAGCCAAGTTCCAGGGTTAAGTGGCTACACCTTC. It encodes CASSQVPGLSGYTF.

The chain carries TRBV9 and TRBJ1-4; 7 bases agree with TRBD1. With 4 bases clipped from V and 4 bases from J, the junction kept 4 bases outside the gene matches. The length of the CDR3 is 14 residues. Per the germline V gene, CDR1 is SGDLS and CDR2 is YYNGEE. This chain's CDR3 is CASSLDRFNEKLFF. The CDR3 coding sequence is TGTGCCAGCAGCCTGGACAGGTTTAATGAAAAACTGTTTTTT.

The V call is TRBV27, the J call TRBJ1-5, with D hard to call. Between the trimmed V and J ends, which lost 3 bases and 5 bases, there was a span of 8 bases. Germline V lookup: CDR1 MNHEY, CDR2 SMNVEV (reference sequence). The CDR3 has 13 residues. The CDR3 sequence: CASSLGPDQPQHF. The CDR3 DNA reads as TGTGCCAGCAGTTTGGGCCCGGATCAGCCCCAGCATTTT.

The chain joins TRBV5-1 to TRBJ1-1; weak D call: TRBD1 (6 bases). Germline CDR1 SGHRS, CDR2 YFSETQ. The CDR3 is 15 amino acids. Trimming pared 3 bases from V and 8 bases from J, leaving 20 bases between. In DNA, the CDR3 is TGCGCCAGCAGCTCCACCGGGACATTTGGATTCGAAGCTTTCTTT. This encodes CASSSTGTFGFEAFF.

The gene calls are TRBV6-1 and TRBJ2-1; TRBD2 agrees at 9 bases. V was pared by 2 bases and J by 9 bases, with 8 bases of the junction left unmatched. The CDR3 is 15 residues long. Per the germline V gene, CDR1 is MNHNS and CDR2 is SASEGT. CDR3 DNA sequence: TGTGCCAGCAGTGAACTGGCGGGAGGGGTTGGTGAGCAGTTCTTC. Its protein product is CASSELAGGVGEQFF.

The chain uses TRBV11-2 and TRBJ2-2, with TRBD2 matching 12 bases. In germline, CDR1 is SGHAT, CDR2 FQNNGV. The junction had 5 bases not matched to a gene; V was cut back by 6 bases and J by 0 bases. This CDR3 region has 17 residues. The CDR3 region is CASRGLAGYTNTGELFF. CDR3 DNA: TGTGCCAGCAGAGGACTAGCGGGATATACGAACACCGGGGAGCTGTTTTTT.

This rearrangement joins TRBV5-1 to TRBJ2-1, with D perhaps matching TRBD1 (6 bases). Deletions cut 3 bases from V and 2 bases from J, with 12 bases between. The CDR3 covers 15 residues. Germline assignment: CDR1 SGHRS and CDR2 YFSETQ. The CDR3 nucleotides read TGCGCCAGCAGCTCTACCGGGACAACCTACAATGAGCAGTTCTTC. This sequence encodes CASSSTGTTYNEQFF.

V is TRBV24-1 and J is TRBJ2-1; TRBD1 agrees at 7 bases. CDR3 size: 14 residues. The junction had 6 bases not matched to a gene; V was cut back by 8 bases and J by 3 bases. Germline lookup yields CDR1 KGHDR and CDR2 SFDVKD. This CDR3 reads CATKAGTDYNEQFF. The CDR3 coding sequence is TGTGCCACCAAGGCTGGGACAGACTACAATGAGCAGTTCTTC.

This clone was seen only once. This chain uses TRBV2 with TRBJ2-7; D might be TRBD1 (7 bases). Germline CDR1 reads SNHLY; CDR2 reads FYNNEI. The CDR3 is made up of 15 amino acids. Trimming removed 7 bases at V and 5 bases at J, with 21 bases between. The DNA for the CDR3 is TGTGCCAGCAAATTAAGGAGTGGAGGGGGCCACGAGCAGTACTTC. Its translation: CASKLRSGGGHEQYF.

This chain joins TRBV28 and TRBJ1-1; possibly TRBD1 for D (5 bases). The V end lost 7 bases, the J end lost 6 bases, and 9 bases lay between the germline ends. The CDR3 sequence is 11 residues long. Germline V gene data show CDR1 as MDHEN and CDR2 as SYDVKM. The CDR3 region has the DNA TGTGCCAGCATCCCAGGGTCTGAAGCTTTCTTT. Its protein is CASIPGSEAFF.

J is TRBJ1-1 and V is TRBV7-3, with 8 nucleotides matching TRBD1. The CDR3 has 13 residues. V lost 6 bases and J lost 8; bases outside the gene matches: 8. Germline V gene sequence: CDR1 SGHTA, CDR2 FQGTGA. DNA of the CDR3: TGTGCCAGCAGGGGAAACGGACAGGGCGAAGCTTTCTTT. It translates to CASRGNGQGEAFF.

The rearrangement uses TRBV27 and TRBJ1-1, with D perhaps TRBD1 (5 bases). This CDR3 contains 14 residues. Trimming left V 5 bases short and J 2 bases short, with 12 bases between. Germline V gives CDR1 MNHEY, CDR2 SMNVEV (reference sequence). The CDR3: CASSAQGHNTEAFF. As DNA, the CDR3 is TGTGCCAGCAGTGCTCAGGGTCACAACACTGAAGCTTTCTTT.

There are a few counts of this clone. J is TRBJ2-7 and V is TRBV28, with TRBD1 identical over 11 bases. Germline loops: CDR1 MDHEN, CDR2 SYDVKM. The CDR3 is 13 residues long. With 6 bases clipped from V and 6 bases from J, the junction kept 4 bases outside the gene matches. In nucleotides, the CDR3 is TGTGCCAGCAGCCTGGGACAGGGGGGCGAGCAGTACTTC. Translation gives CASSLGQGGEQYF.

This chain links TRBV7-2 with TRBJ2-5; tentatively, D is TRBD2 (5 bases). V was pared by 3 bases and J by 3 bases, with 11 bases between. The CDR3 is 14 amino acids. In germline, CDR1 is SGHTA, CDR2 FQGNSA. CDR3 amino acids: CASSFGSGEETQYF. CDR3 nucleotide sequence: TGTGCCAGCAGCTTCGGTTCCGGGGAAGAGACCCAGTACTTC.

This chain uses TRBV4-1 with TRBJ2-1; 8 bases are a match to TRBD2. The CDR3 consists of 16 residues. After removal of 3 bases from V and 0 bases from J, the junction contained 4 bases not matched to a gene. Germline V gives CDR1 MGHRA, CDR2 YSYEKL. As DNA, the CDR3 is TGCGCCAGCAGCCATATAGCGGGGTACTCCTACAATGAGCAGTTCTTC. Amino acid sequence: CASSHIAGYSYNEQFF.

The V call is TRBV7-3, the J call TRBJ2-3; D is undetermined. V was shortened by 0 bases and J by 0 bases, with 7 bases between the two germline ends. Germline V gene lookup returns CDR1 SGHTA and CDR2 FQGTGA. This CDR3 is 15 amino acids long. The CDR3 sequence: CASSLTFQSTDTQYF. CDR3 in DNA: TGTGCCAGCAGCTTAACTTTTCAGAGCACAGATACGCAGTATTTT.